These T cell receptor beta chains were read from a single sample in a study of blood T cell repertoires in COVID-19. TCRdb's table, derived via immunoSEQ multiplex PCR, lists solely in-frame clones and lacks some. The table includes approximately 160,000 clones, 76% detected once. Sequences were obtained from peripheral blood. The receptor source for this set is a woman of 80 years or more with acute or convalescent COVID-19. CDR3s include the opening cysteine and the closing phenylalanine or tryptophan. D genes are given only for firm matches. Size is stated for part of the rows, as once, few or many counts, or as a class when the clone is expanded.

>-|TRBV18|TRBD2|TRBJ2-3
TGTGCCAGCTCACTATTTAGCGGGGGCCCTACTCATAGCACAGATACGCAGTATTTT
CASSLFSGGPTHSTDTQYF
>-|TRBV11-2|-|TRBJ2-2
TGTGCCAGCAGCTTTGGTTGGGGAGCGAACACCGGGGAGCTGTTTTTT
CASSFGWGANTGELFF
>few|TRBV7-2|-|TRBJ2-7
TGTGCCAGCAGCCCCCAAGTACCTCAGTACGAGCAGTACTTC
CASSPQVPQYEQYF
>-|TRBV2|TRBD1|TRBJ1-2
TGTGCCACCAATTCGGAACCGGGGACAGGGAATGGCTACACCTTC
CATNSEPGTGNGYTF
>-|TRBV9|-|TRBJ1-3
TGTGCCAGCAGCGTATCGGTTCTTCATGGAAACACCATATATTTT
CASSVSVLHGNTIYF
>once|TRBV19|TRBD1|TRBJ1-5
TGTGCCAGCAGTGACAGGGCGGGCAATCAGCCCCAGCATTTT
CASSDRAGNQPQHF
>-|TRBV30|TRBD1|TRBJ2-7
TGTGCCTGGAGTATTGGGACAGGGGATCCCTACGAGCAGTACTTC
CAWSIGTGDPYEQYF
>few|TRBV27|TRBD1|TRBJ2-7
TGTGCCAGCAGCTACAGGGGCTCTAACTACGAGCAGTACTTC
CASSYRGSNYEQYF
>-|TRBV30|-|TRBJ1-5
TGTGCCTGGAGTGTACTAGGACAGCGCAATCAGCCCCAGCATTTT
CAWSVLGQRNQPQHF
>-|TRBV6-5|TRBD1|TRBJ1-2
TGTGCCAGCAGCCGGACAGGAGAGGAAGGCTACACCTTC
CASSRTGEEGYTF
>-|TRBV15|TRBD1|TRBJ1-5
TGTGCCACCAGTTCCGGGACAGGGGTAAATCAGCCCCAGCATTTT
CATSSGTGVNQPQHF
>once|TRBV5-1|TRBD1|TRBJ1-2
TGCGCCAGCAGGCCGGGACAGGGGGACGGTGGCTACACCTTC
CASRPGQGDGGYTF
>-|TRBV10-3|TRBD1|TRBJ1-2
TGTGCCATCAGTGAACACAGGGGATCCGATGGCTACACCTTC
CAISEHRGSDGYTF
>-|TRBV7-9|-|TRBJ1-6
TGTGCCAGCAGCCCCACTGACAGTTCCTATAATTCACCCCTCCACTTT
CASSPTDSSYNSPLHF
>-|TRBV30|TRBD1|TRBJ1-2
TGTGCCTGGACCACGACAGGGAGGATTGTCGGCTACACCTTC
CAWTTTGRIVGYTF
>-|TRBV19|TRBD2|TRBJ2-3
TGTGCCAGTAGTATGAGGGTGGGGGGGACAGATACGCAGTATTTT
CASSMRVGGTDTQYF
>-|TRBV4-2|-|TRBJ1-2
TGTGCCAGCAGCCAAGAAGGGTCGGGGAGAGTAGGTGGCTACACCTTC
CASSQEGSGRVGGYTF
>-|TRBV12-3/TRBV12-4|-|TRBJ1-1
TGTGCCAGCAGTCCATACAAGAACACTGAAGCTTTCTTT
CASSPYKNTEAFF
>few|TRBV6-6|-|TRBJ1-1
TGTGCCAGCAGCCCCGGGACACGATACACTGAAGCTTTCTTT
CASSPGTRYTEAFF
>-|TRBV18|-|TRBJ2-2
TGTGCCAGCTCACCAACAGCTACCGGGGAGCTGTTTTTT
CASSPTATGELFF
>-|TRBV13|TRBD1|TRBJ1-3
TGTGCCAGCAGCTTAGTATCCGGGACAGGGGTCGTTTCTGGAAACACCATATATTTT
CASSLVSGTGVVSGNTIYF
>-|TRBV7-7|-|TRBJ2-2
TGTGCCAGCAGCTTAGGAGGAGGGACGAACACCGGGGAGCTGTTTTTT
CASSLGGGTNTGELFF
>-|TRBV6-5|-|TRBJ2-7
TGTGCCAGCAGTTACGGAAGCGACTTAGGCCTCTACGAGCAGTACTTC
CASSYGSDLGLYEQYF
>-|TRBV6-2/TRBV6-3|TRBD1|TRBJ1-1
TGTGCCAGCAGTTACAGGGGGCGGAACACTGAAGCTTTCTTT
CASSYRGRNTEAFF
>few|TRBV4-2|TRBD1|TRBJ1-2
TGTGCCAGCAGCCAAACGGGACAGTGGGACCGAACCTATGGCTACACCTTC
CASSQTGQWDRTYGYTF
>-|TRBV29-1|-|TRBJ2-1
TGCAGCGTTGGTAAGCGCTACTCCTACAATGAGCAGTTCTTC
CSVGKRYSYNEQFF
>-|TRBV6-4|-|TRBJ1-1
TGTGCCAGCAGTCAGGGGATAGGGACTGAAGCTTTCTTT
CASSQGIGTEAFF
>-|TRBV19|TRBD1|TRBJ1-2
TGTGCCAGTAGCCTGACAGGGGATGGTGGCTACACCTTC
CASSLTGDGGYTF
>-|TRBV6-6|-|TRBJ1-1
TGTGCCAGCAATACACTAGATTATGAAGCTTTCTTT
CASNTLDYEAFF
>-|TRBV30|TRBD1|TRBJ1-1
TGTGCCTCACGGACAGGATTGAACACTGAAGCTTTCTTT
CASRTGLNTEAFF
>once|TRBV7-2|TRBD2|TRBJ2-7
TGTGCCAGCAGCTTAGGCGGACTAGCGGCCTACGAGCAGTACTTC
CASSLGGLAAYEQYF
>-|TRBV27|-|TRBJ1-5
TGTGCCAGCAGTTTCCTCCCCAATCAGCCCCAGCATTTT
CASSFLPNQPQHF
>-|TRBV7-2|TRBD1|TRBJ1-1
TGTGCCAGCAGCTTAGCGGGGACAGGGGCCACTGAAGCTTTCTTT
CASSLAGTGATEAFF
>-|TRBV29-1|-|TRBJ1-2
TGCAGCGTTGACGAAGTGAGCTCCTATGGCTACACCTTC
CSVDEVSSYGYTF
>-|TRBV6-5|TRBD1|TRBJ1-4
TGTGCCAGCAGTTACGACAGGGAGTGGGGGGTTGAAAAACTGTTTTTT
CASSYDREWGVEKLFF
>-|TRBV9|TRBD2|TRBJ2-5
TGTGCCAGCAGCGCTAGCGGGGGGCGACAAGAGACCCAGTACTTC
CASSASGGRQETQYF
>once|TRBV2|-|TRBJ1-6
TGTGCCAGCGGGCGACAGTTGGATTCACCCCTCCACTTT
CASGRQLDSPLHF
>once|TRBV18|-|TRBJ2-1
TGTGCCAGCTCACCGTCCCTAGCATCCTACAATGAGCAGTTCTTC
CASSPSLASYNEQFF
>-|TRBV19|TRBD1|TRBJ2-7
TGTGCCAGTAGTCCACAGGGGAACTCCTACGAGCAGTACTTC
CASSPQGNSYEQYF
>-|TRBV6-5|TRBD1|TRBJ1-4
TGTGCCAGCAGGCCGGGACAGTATAATGAAAAACTGTTTTTT
CASRPGQYNEKLFF
>few|TRBV5-1|-|TRBJ1-2
TGCGCCAGCAGCCTACAAGGTTCAGGGTGGGGTGATATCTATGGCTACACCTTC
CASSLQGSGWGDIYGYTF
>-|TRBV5-8|TRBD2|TRBJ2-2
TGTGCCAGCAGCCCACCGGGGACTAGCGGGGTCACCGGGGAGCTGTTTTTT
CASSPPGTSGVTGELFF